The TCR beta chain described here comes from a study of blood T cell repertoires in COVID-19 (dated by TCRdb to about 2020). Study-wide context: Samples covering the acute and convalescent phases of COVID-19 were provided by collaborators in the United States, Italy and Spain. The repertoires were released in a freely available public database meant as a resource for research on the immune response to SARS-CoV-2. Subjects who had been exposed to COVID-19, were actively infected with it, or had recovered from it provided the deeply sampled blood TCRbeta repertoires that made up the dataset. The prospective study material was composed of cDNA or gDNA derived from T cells, B-cell-depleted T cells, or PBMCs. Where available, HLA class I and class II types were taken from metadata supplied by the sample provider and were not determined by assay-based typing. The samples were drawn from the first 160 participants of the ongoing ImmuneRACE study and from 1,254 subjects provided by 6 global collaborators. Nearly every sample came with metadata listing a de-identified subject ID, COVID-19 status, age in years and sex.

TCRbeta CDR3 regions were amplified from genomic DNA by means of the immunoSEQ Assay, a bias-controlled multiplex PCR. For the original study's pipeline: The number of nucleated cells in each sample was estimated by amplification of reference gene primers within the assay. To quantify the absolute abundance of each unique TCRbeta CDR3 rearrangement, sequence reads were collapsed and filtered. For each sample, productive Simpson clonality was calculated as the square root of Simpson's diversity index across productive rearrangements. Held by TCRdb, this immuneACCESS table contains in-frame sequences only and omits some clones. Under half of the omission traces to an unresolved V gene where checked; the cause of the rest is unknown. D and trimming come from the DNA, and the V and J calls and clone size come from that table. The sample data list about 250,000 clones, and 80% to 90% of these were observed just once. The ten biggest clones cover more than 1.5% of the sample.

In regard to this clone: No antigen is known for it. Base qualities are not recorded, but no much larger clone differs from it by a single base.

The V and J ends are trimmed by 2 bases and 8 bases, leaving 22 bases between them. From the cysteine through the phenylalanine, the CDR3 covers 17 amino acids. The kept DNA is CDR3 alone, 51 bases in frame from the first base. The germline V gene (reference sequence) supplies CDR1 MNHEY and CDR2 SMNVEV. The investigation overall reported the following: How much clinical and demographic metadata was included differed by source and by participant, and the metadata was provided uncurated.

Participants in the prospective study were enrolled through a virtual design, were aged about 18 to 90 years, and lived in 20 to 30 United States geographic areas. To assign participants to cohorts, the prospective study relied on clinical history that participants themselves reported in a screening survey and a study questionnaire. For ImmuneRACE Cohort 3, a participant was defined as recovered based on two consecutive negative NP/OP PCR tests, clearance by a healthcare professional, or resolution of symptoms. Mobile phlebotomists in the prospective study collected whole blood, serum and a nasopharyngeal or oropharyngeal swab from every participant. Over a roughly 2-month period, participants in the prospective study had the option of providing additional blood draws and questionnaires. Prospective study blood samples were shipped either frozen or at room temperature before DNA extraction.

The sequence joins TRBV27 to TRBJ2-1, with the D segment identity uncertain. This TCR was recovered from a man aged 35 to 55 who had recovered from COVID-19. Source material: PBMCs or T cells enriched from blood (not recorded which). DNA sequence: TGTGCCAGCAGTTTAAATGCCGTAGCCAGACGTGGTGATGAGCAGTTCTTC. Translation gives CASSLNAVARRGDEQFF.